The 9 T cell receptor beta chains reported below all come from one sample, sequenced in a study of blood T cell repertoires in COVID-19. TCRdb keeps only in-frame clones here, not all; method: immunoSEQ multiplex PCR. Of 340,000 or so clones in the sample, more than 75% were seen once. What was sequenced was peripheral blood. Every receptor here comes from a man aged 50 to 59 with active or convalescent COVID-19.

The chain links TRBV6-6 to TRBJ2-7, with 7 bases identical to TRBD2. The CDR3 consists of 15 residues. In germline, CDR1 is MNHNY, CDR2 SVGAGI (reference sequence). Trimming cost V 7 bases and J 7 bases; bases outside gene matches: 16. The CDR3 region has the DNA TGTGCCAGCAAAAGCAGGGAGGGCGTAATGGGGGAGCAGTACTTC. Residues: CASKSREGVMGEQYF.

V usage is TRBV30 and J usage is TRBJ2-7; TRBD1 aligns across 10 bases. CDR1 and CDR2 from the germline V gene are GTSNPN and SVGIG (reference sequence). The CDR3 totals 13 residues. The V and J ends lost 5 bases and 0 bases, in that order; junction bases with no gene match: 1. CDR3 bases: TGTGCCTGGGGACAGGGGGGCTCCTACGAGCAGTACTTC. This translates into CAWGQGGSYEQYF.

The chain joins TRBV11-2 to TRBJ1-1; 9 nucleotides agree with TRBD1. Per the germline V gene, CDR1 is SGHAT and CDR2 is FQNNGV. With V trimmed by 3 bases and J by 7 bases, 0 bases remained unmatched. The CDR3 loop spans 12 amino acids. CDR3 in DNA: TGTGCCAGCAGCTTGGGACAGGGTGAAGCTTTCTTT. Encoded protein: CASSLGQGEAFF.

V usage is TRBV18 and J usage is TRBJ1-5; TRBD1 is a possible D gene (5 bases). This CDR3 comprises 14 residues. Trimming cost V 2 bases and J 5 bases, with 10 bases left between them. The germline CDR1 and CDR2 sequences are KGHSH and LQKENI. CDR3 DNA sequence: TGTGCCAGCTCACCAACAACAGGCGATCAGCCCCAGCATTTT. Encoded protein: CASSPTTGDQPQHF.

This chain connects TRBV28 to TRBJ1-1, with TRBD1 matching over 8 bases. This CDR3 contains 13 residues. Germline V gives CDR1 MDHEN, CDR2 SYDVKM. J gave up 8 bases and V 4 bases, and 6 bases lay outside the gene matches. CDR3 sequence reads: CASSSGGDREAFF. CDR3 nucleotide sequence: TGTGCCAGCAGTTCAGGCGGGGACAGGGAAGCTTTCTTT. Variable domain in full (rest from reference TRBV28 and TRBJ1-1): DVKVTQSSRYLVKRTGEKVFLECVQDMDHENMFWYRQDPGLGLRLIYFSYDVKMKEKGDIPEGYSVSREKKERFSLILESASTNQTSMYLCASSSGGDREAFFGQGTRLTVV.

This rearrangement joins TRBV10-3 to TRBJ1-3, with 9 bases matching TRBD1. CDR1 is ENHRY, CDR2 SYGVKD, per germline. This CDR3 has 16 residues. J was trimmed by 0 bases and V by 6 bases; bases with no gene match: 6. CDR3 nucleotide sequence: TGTGCCATCAGGGGGACAGGGAAAAGCTCTGGAAACACCATATATTTT. Protein: CAIRGTGKSSGNTIYF.

This rearrangement joins TRBV10-3 to TRBJ2-7, with 8 bases matching TRBD2. V lost 3 bases, J lost 2 bases, and 3 bases stayed unmatched. In germline, CDR1 is ENHRY, CDR2 SYGVKD. The CDR3 extends over 14 amino acids. The DNA of the CDR3 is TGTGCCATCAGTGACAGCGGGGGCACCTACGAGCAGTACTTC. Protein sequence: CAISDSGGTYEQYF.

The gene calls are TRBV5-1 and TRBJ1-4; 8 bases fit TRBD1. Germline values: CDR1 SGHRS, CDR2 YFSETQ. The CDR3 sequence is 14 residues long. The V and J ends lost 5 bases and 4 bases, in that order; junction bases with no gene match: 4. In DNA form, the CDR3 reads TGCGCCAGCAGTGCGGACAGGGTTAATGAAAAACTGTTTTTT. Encoded protein: CASSADRVNEKLFF.

The genes are TRBV5-6 and TRBJ2-3, with 7 bases identical to TRBD1. The J segment lost 5 bases and the V segment lost 1 base, leaving 10 bases of the junction unmatched. Looked up from germline, CDR1 is SGHDT and CDR2 is YYEEEE. The CDR3 length is 16 residues. CDR3 in amino acids: CASSLNSGGGIDTQYF. DNA for the CDR3: TGTGCCAGCAGCTTGAATTCAGGGGGTGGAATAGATACGCAGTATTTT.